Sequencing of this T cell receptor beta chain was carried out in a study of response to subunit inactivated influenza vaccine. Findings and caveats of the study: A suggestion made by the authors is that each seasonal influenza vaccination recruits few new T cells.

Ten or more counts support this clonotype. Antigen unknown. The CDR3 has 14 amino acids. Germline CDR1 is SEHNR and CDR2 is FQNEAQ (reference sequence). Losses at the gene ends were 0 bases for V and 5 bases for J; bases not matched to a gene: 1. TCRdb re-derived calls from the RT-PCR reads in MiXCR, one entry per CDR3 protein. The sample includes some 500,000 distinct CDR3 sequences, about 15% seen only once; the top ten take less than 4%. The chain links TRBV7-9 to TRBJ2-1, with 7 bases that match TRBD2. The sequences come from CD4+ T cells sorted from PBMCs, collected around 25 months after vaccination. The clonotype originates from a man between 50 and 69 years old who received an inactivated influenza vaccine. CDR3 amino acids: CASSLAGLDNEQFF. CDR3 bases: TGTGCCAGCAGCTTAGCAGGACTAGACAATGAGCAGTTCTTC.